Given below is one T cell receptor (beta chain) in context. This record belongs to a study of blood T cell repertoires in COVID-19. Sequencing was performed with immunoSEQ multiplex PCR; in TCRdb, only in-frame clones are kept and a portion is missing. The profile shows a few hundred thousand clones, roughly 89% of them singletons. V was trimmed by 1 base and J by 6 bases, leaving 12 bases between them. Germline V gives CDR1 MGHRA, CDR2 YSYEKL. The CDR3 is 15 amino acids. The V and J genes are TRBV4-1 and TRBJ2-2; D is uncertain. The receptor comes from a woman between 45 and 65 years old who had recovered from COVID-19. The sequencing sample was made of PBMCs or T cells enriched from blood (not recorded which). This CDR3 is CASSQADMPAGELFF. CDR3 bases: TGCGCCAGCAGCCAAGCCGATATGCCGGCCGGGGAGCTGTTTTTT.